This T cell receptor (beta chain) came from a study of OX40 agonist ivuxolimab in advanced cancers. The germline V and J ends were trimmed by 6 bases and 1 base, with 10 bases remaining between them. The length of the CDR3 is 13 residues. Germline loops: CDR1 GTSNPN, CDR2 SVGIG (reference sequence). Data came from immunoSEQ multiplex PCR; TCRdb stores just in-frame clones and leaves some out. Among around 25,000 clones, around 80% were seen once, and the ten largest hold about 20%. The chain is built from TRBV30 and TRBJ1-3; TRBD1 is a possible D gene (5 bases). This receptor was obtained from an adult with an advanced solid tumor such as melanoma, head and neck, liver or kidney cancer. The specimen was CD4+ or CD8+ T cells sorted from blood, collected in a trial of the OX40 agonist ivuxolimab. In DNA form, the CDR3 reads TGTGCCTGTCCGACAGATTCTGGAAACACCATATATTTT. Translation: CACPTDSGNTIYF.